The T cell receptor (beta chain) described here comes from a study of sequential checkpoint blockade in melanoma (dated by TCRdb to between 2018 and 2021). Concerning the study at large: Using 1:1 randomization, the trial assigned patients either to first-line nivolumab followed by ipilimumab (arm A) or to ipilimumab followed by nivolumab (arm B). Maintenance nivolumab came after each of the two trial sequences. On the study overall, not on this receptor specifically: Larger, independent patient cohorts are needed to validate the response-prediction model that combines TCR metrics and mutation burden.

What this sample's treatment or condition label stands for: randomized to nivolumab then ipilimumab (arm A) or the reverse (arm B). None of the trial patients had been given prior DNA-damaging chemotherapy. Thawed PBMCs were sorted on a FACS Aria II flow cytometer to isolate live CD3+CD8+ cells negative for CD19 and CD56. Samples came from patients with melanoma in CheckMate 064, a randomized, open-label phase II trial of sequential checkpoint blockade. Peripheral blood mononuclear cells were obtained through leukapheresis, purified using Ficoll-Paque, and frozen in human serum containing around 9.6% DMSO. Immediately after sorting, the purity of sorted blood CD3+CD8+ cells was verified to be >98%, after which DNA was extracted. The immunoSEQ Assay was used to immunosequence TCRbeta CDR3 regions from genomic DNA. Before high-throughput sequencing, genomic DNA was amplified using bias-controlled multiplex PCR. The paper's data handling went like this. To quantify the absolute abundance of each unique TCRbeta CDR3 region, the sequences were collapsed and filtered. Clonality, defined as 1 minus Pielou's evenness, was calculated using only productive rearrangements. A previously published method was used to identify clones whose frequencies were significantly greater in on-treatment samples than in baseline samples. TCRdb stores this immuneACCESS table with in-frame sequences only. Part of the clones is absent; in the studies checked, under half of the shortfall reflects unresolved V genes, and no reason is known for the rest. The V and J calls and clone size are taken from that table; D and trimming were inferred from the DNA. This sample comprises under 5,500 clones, roughly 76% of them detected only once. Around half of the sample is held by the ten biggest clonotypes.

In regard to this clone: Its antigen is currently not known. No per-base quality is available; no much larger clone lies one base away.

At the junction V is shortened by 5 bases and J by 2 bases, with 12 bases in between. The cysteine opens and the phenylalanine closes a CDR3 of 13 amino acids. The DNA shown is the 39-base CDR3, in frame from base 1. Looking up the germline V gene yields CDR1 SQVTM and CDR2 ANQGSEA. The sample consisted of CD8+ T cells sorted from blood (inferred from file names), taken from a patient given nivolumab and ipilimumab in sequence. The chain is made from TRBV29-1 and TRBJ1-1; the D region possibly corresponds to TRBD1 (6 bases align). The sequence was collected from a human patient with melanoma. Some clones in this sample may be carry-over from other donors' samples. The CDR3 loop reads CSVLTGDNTEAFF. The bases read TGCAGCGTTTTGACAGGAGACAACACTGAAGCTTTCTTT. Supplemented by the reference TRBV29-1 and TRBJ1-1 proteins around the CDR3, the complete variable domain is SAVISQKPSRDICQRGTSLTIQCQVDSQVTMMFWYRQQPGQSLTLIATANQGSEATYESGFVIDKFPISRPNLTFSTLTVSNMSPEDSSIYLCSVLTGDNTEAFFGQGTRLTVV.